The 11 T cell receptor beta chains in this list originate from one sample, sequenced in a study of OX40 agonist ivuxolimab in advanced cancers. Assay: immunoSEQ multiplex PCR; the TCRdb copy retains only in-frame clones and omits some. The sample holds more than 55,000 clones, 86% seen once. The input for sequencing was CD4+ or CD8+ T cells sorted from blood, taken in a trial of the OX40 agonist ivuxolimab. Every receptor here comes from an adult with an advanced solid tumor such as melanoma, head and neck, liver or kidney cancer.

The J gene is TRBJ2-1, the V gene TRBV19; perhaps TRBD2 as D (6 bases). This CDR3 has 14 amino acids. Germline V lookup: CDR1 LNHDA, CDR2 SQIVND (reference sequence). V dropped 6 bases and J dropped 2 bases, with 11 bases sitting between them. CDR3 nucleotide sequence: TGTGCCAGTAGAAGCGGGCTCGCCTACAATGAGCAGTTCTTC. This gives the protein CASRSGLAYNEQFF.

The rearrangement uses TRBV19 and TRBJ2-2; D might be TRBD1 (6 bases). V was clipped by 10 bases and J by 5 bases, with 14 bases between them. CDR1 is LNHDA and CDR2 is SQIVND in the germline V gene (reference sequence). This CDR3 spans 13 amino acids. The CDR3, as DNA: TGTGCCACAACGAACAGGGATACCGGGGAGCTGTTTTTT. As protein: CATTNRDTGELFF.

The CDR3 sequence is CASSPTRDEQYF. The CDR3 DNA follows: TGTGCCAGCAGCCCCACTAGAGACGAGCAGTACTTC. This sequence joins TRBV6-6 and TRBJ2-7; possibly TRBD2 for D (5 bases). The CDR3 covers 12 residues. V was clipped by 6 bases and J by 5 bases, with 11 bases between them. Per the germline V gene, CDR1 is MNHNY and CDR2 is SVGAGI (reference sequence).

The chain carries TRBV29-1 and TRBJ2-1, with 7 bases that match TRBD2. The germline CDR1 and CDR2 sequences are SQVTM and ANQGSEA. The CDR3 totals 12 residues. Trimming at V came to 8 bases and at J to 6 bases, leaving 7 bases not matched to a gene. In nucleotides, the CDR3 is TGCAGCTCGAGGGAGGGAATCAATGAGCAGTTCTTC. As protein: CSSREGINEQFF.

The chain employs TRBV10-3 and TRBJ2-7; 7 bases agree with TRBD2. The trim removed 2 bases at V and 4 bases at J, leaving 2 bases unmatched. The CDR3 is 13 amino acids. Germline CDR1 ENHRY, CDR2 SYGVKD. CDR3 sequence (DNA): TGTGCCATCAGTGAGCGGGAGGTGTACGAGCAGTACTTC. It codes for CAISEREVYEQYF.

The chain employs TRBV28 and TRBJ2-1; 10 nucleotides agree with TRBD2. CDR1 and CDR2 (germline): MDHEN, SYDVKM. Unmatched junction bases numbered 5, after V lost 4 bases and J lost 5 bases. There are 15 residues in the CDR3. For the CDR3, the DNA is TGTGCCAGCAGTTGGTTAGCGGGAGGCCACAATGAGCAGTTCTTC. Translation gives CASSWLAGGHNEQFF.

This chain uses TRBV10-2 with TRBJ1-1; the D gene is possibly TRBD1 (6 bases). Trimming cost V 6 bases and J 6 bases, with 14 bases left between them. The germline CDR1 and CDR2 sequences are WSHSY and SAAADI. This CDR3 has 13 residues. Here the CDR3 DNA reads TGCGCCAGCAGGGCGCCGGGGGGCCCTGAAGCTTTCTTT. Translation gives CASRAPGGPEAFF.

V is TRBV21-1 and J is TRBJ1-5; the D call of TRBD1 is as the table states it, not checked on the DNA. TRBV21-1 is an annotated pseudogene. The CDR3 totals 13 residues. The CDR3 DNA sequence: TGTGCCAGCAAAATCTGGGGGCGGGTGGCCCAGCATTTT. This sequence encodes CASKIWGRVAQHF.

The CDR3 region is CASSSIQGVYNSPLHF. DNA of the CDR3: TGCGCCAGCAGCTCGATCCAGGGGGTCTATAATTCACCCCTCCACTTT. This rearrangement joins TRBV5-1 to TRBJ1-6, with 7 bases lining up with TRBD1. The CDR3 length is 16 residues. V was clipped by 3 bases and J by 3 bases; unmatched bases: 6. Germline V gene sequence: CDR1 SGHRS, CDR2 YFSETQ.

The gene calls are TRBV5-1 and TRBJ2-3; D is unresolved. Trimming took 1 base from V and 1 from J, leaving 10 bases between them. The CDR3 consists of 15 residues. The germline CDR1 and CDR2 sequences are SGHRS and YFSETQ. The CDR3 DNA reads TGCGCCAGCAGCTTGCATTCGCCTGGCACAGATACGCAGTATTTT. Encoded protein: CASSLHSPGTDTQYF.

The rearrangement uses TRBV19 and TRBJ1-2, with 8 positions matching TRBD1. Per the germline V gene, CDR1 is LNHDA and CDR2 is SQIVND (reference sequence). There are 14 residues in the CDR3. Losses at the gene ends were 5 bases for V and 5 bases for J; bases not matched to a gene: 7. CDR3 sequence reads: CASSLRTGSYGYTF. For the CDR3, the DNA is TGTGCCAGTAGTCTAAGGACAGGGAGTTATGGCTACACCTTC.